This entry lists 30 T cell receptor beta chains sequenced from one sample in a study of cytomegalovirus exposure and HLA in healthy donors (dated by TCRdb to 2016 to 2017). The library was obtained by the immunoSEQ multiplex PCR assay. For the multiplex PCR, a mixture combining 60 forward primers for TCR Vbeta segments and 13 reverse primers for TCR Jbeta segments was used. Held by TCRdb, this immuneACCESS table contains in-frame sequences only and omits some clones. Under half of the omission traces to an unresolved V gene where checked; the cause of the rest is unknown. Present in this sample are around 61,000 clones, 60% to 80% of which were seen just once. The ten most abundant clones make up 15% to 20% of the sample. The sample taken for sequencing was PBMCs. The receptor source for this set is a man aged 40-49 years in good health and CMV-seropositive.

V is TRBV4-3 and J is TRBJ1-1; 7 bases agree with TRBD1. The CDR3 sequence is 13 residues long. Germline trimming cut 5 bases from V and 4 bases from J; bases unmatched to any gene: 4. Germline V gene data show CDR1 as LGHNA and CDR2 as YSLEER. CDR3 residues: CASSSAGGTEAFF. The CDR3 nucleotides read TGCGCCAGCAGCTCCGCAGGGGGCACTGAAGCTTTCTTT.

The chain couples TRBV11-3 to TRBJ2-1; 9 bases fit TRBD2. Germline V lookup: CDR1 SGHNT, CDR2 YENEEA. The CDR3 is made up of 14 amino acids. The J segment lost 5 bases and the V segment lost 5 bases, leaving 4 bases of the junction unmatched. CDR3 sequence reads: CASSIGLANNEQFF. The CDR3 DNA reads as TGTGCCAGCAGCATAGGACTAGCGAACAATGAGCAGTTCTTC.

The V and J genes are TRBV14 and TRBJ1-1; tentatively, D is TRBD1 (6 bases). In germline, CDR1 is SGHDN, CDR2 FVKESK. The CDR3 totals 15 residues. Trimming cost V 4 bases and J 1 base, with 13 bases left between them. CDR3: CASSPWGRGNTEAFF. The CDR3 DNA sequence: TGTGCCAGCAGCCCCTGGGGCAGGGGGAACACTGAAGCTTTCTTT.

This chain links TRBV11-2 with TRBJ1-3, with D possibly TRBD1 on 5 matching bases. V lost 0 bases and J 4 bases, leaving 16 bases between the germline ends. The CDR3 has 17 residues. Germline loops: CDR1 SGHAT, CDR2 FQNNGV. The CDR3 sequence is CASSLEAGRISGNTIYF. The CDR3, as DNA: TGTGCCAGCAGCTTAGAAGCGGGGCGTATCTCGGGAAACACCATATATTTT. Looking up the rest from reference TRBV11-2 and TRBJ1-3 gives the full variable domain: EAGVAQSPRYKIIEKRQSVAFWCNPISGHATLYWYQQILGQGPKLLIQFQNNGVVDDSQLPKDRFSAERLKGVDSTLKIQPAKLEDSAVYLCASSLEAGRISGNTIYFGEGSWLTVV.

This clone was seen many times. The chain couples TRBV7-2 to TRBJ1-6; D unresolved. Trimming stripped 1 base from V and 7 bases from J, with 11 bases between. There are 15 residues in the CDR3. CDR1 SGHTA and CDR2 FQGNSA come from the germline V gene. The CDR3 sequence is CASSLVGNGNSPLHF. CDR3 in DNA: TGTGCCAGCAGCTTAGTCGGGAATGGGAATTCACCCCTCCACTTT.

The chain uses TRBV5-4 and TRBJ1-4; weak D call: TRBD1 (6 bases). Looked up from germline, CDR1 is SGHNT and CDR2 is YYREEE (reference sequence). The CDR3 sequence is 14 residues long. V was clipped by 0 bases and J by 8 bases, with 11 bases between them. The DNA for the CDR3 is TGTGCCAGCAGCTTGGGGGGGCGTGAGGAAAAACTGTTTTTT. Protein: CASSLGGREEKLFF.

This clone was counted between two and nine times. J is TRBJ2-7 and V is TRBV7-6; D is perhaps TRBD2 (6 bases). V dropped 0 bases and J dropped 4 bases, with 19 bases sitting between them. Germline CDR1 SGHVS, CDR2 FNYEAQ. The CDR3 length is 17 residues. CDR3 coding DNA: TGTGCCAGCAGCTTAGCCGCGGGGAGGTGGGTGGATTACGAGCAGTACTTC. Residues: CASSLAAGRWVDYEQYF.

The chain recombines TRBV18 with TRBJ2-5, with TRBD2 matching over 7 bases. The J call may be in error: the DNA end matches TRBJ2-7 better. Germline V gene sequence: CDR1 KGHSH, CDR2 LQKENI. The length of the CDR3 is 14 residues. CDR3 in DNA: TGTGCCAGCTCACCACCGGGGAGGGCCCACGAGCAGTACTTC. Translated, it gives CASSPPGRAHEQYF.

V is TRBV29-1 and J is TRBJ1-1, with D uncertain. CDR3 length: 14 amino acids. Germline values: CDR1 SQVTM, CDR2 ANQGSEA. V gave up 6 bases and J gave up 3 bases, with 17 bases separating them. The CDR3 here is CSVAVSSRYTEAFF. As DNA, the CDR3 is TGCAGCGTGGCGGTGTCGAGTAGGTACACTGAAGCTTTCTTT.

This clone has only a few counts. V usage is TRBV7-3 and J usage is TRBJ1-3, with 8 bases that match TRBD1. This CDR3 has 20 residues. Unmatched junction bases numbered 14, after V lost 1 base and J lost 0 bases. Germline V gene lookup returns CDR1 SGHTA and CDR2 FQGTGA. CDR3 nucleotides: TGTGCCAGCAGCTTAAGCAGGCGACAGGGGACCGACGCCTCTGGAAACACCATATATTTT. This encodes CASSLSRRQGTDASGNTIYF. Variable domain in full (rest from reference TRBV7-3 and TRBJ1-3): GAGVSQTPSNKVTEKGKYVELRCDPISGHTALYWYRQSLGQGPEFLIYFQGTGAADDSGLPNDRFFAVRPEGSVSTLKIQRTERGDSAVYLCASSLSRRQGTDASGNTIYFGEGSWLTVV.

This CDR3 is CASSVAGGPDTQYF. The CDR3, as DNA: TGTGCCAGCTCGGTAGCGGGAGGGCCGGATACGCAGTATTTT. V and J are TRBV18 and TRBJ2-3, with 11 bases that match TRBD2. V shed 6 bases and J 6 bases; nucleotides not matched to a gene: 5. CDR3 length equals 14 residues. CDR1 and CDR2 (germline): KGHSH, LQKENI.

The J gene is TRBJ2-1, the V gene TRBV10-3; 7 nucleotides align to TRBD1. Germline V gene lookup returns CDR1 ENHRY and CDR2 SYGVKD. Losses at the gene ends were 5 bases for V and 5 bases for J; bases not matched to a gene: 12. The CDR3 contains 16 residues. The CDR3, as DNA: TGTGCCATCAGTCACAACAGGGGTGTCGTAGACAATGAGCAGTTCTTC. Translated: CAISHNRGVVDNEQFF.

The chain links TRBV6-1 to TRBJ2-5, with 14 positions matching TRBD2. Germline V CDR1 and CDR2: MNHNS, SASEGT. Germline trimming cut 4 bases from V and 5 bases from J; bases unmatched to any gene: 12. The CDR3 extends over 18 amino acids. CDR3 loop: CASSAPGLAGEGYETQYF. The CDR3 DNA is TGTGCCAGCAGTGCCCCGGGACTAGCGGGAGAAGGGTATGAGACCCAGTACTTC.

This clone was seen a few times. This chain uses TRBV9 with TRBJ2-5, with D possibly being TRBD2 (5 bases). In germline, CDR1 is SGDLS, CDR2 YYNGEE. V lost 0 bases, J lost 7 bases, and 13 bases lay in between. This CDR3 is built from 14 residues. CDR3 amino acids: CASSVGGSAGTQYF. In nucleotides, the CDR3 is TGTGCCAGCAGCGTAGGGGGTAGCGCTGGGACCCAGTACTTC.

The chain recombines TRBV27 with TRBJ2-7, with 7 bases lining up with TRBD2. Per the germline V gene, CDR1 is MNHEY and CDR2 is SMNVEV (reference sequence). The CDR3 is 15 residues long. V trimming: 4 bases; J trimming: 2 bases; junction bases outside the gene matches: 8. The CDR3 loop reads CASSSSGLSTYEQYF. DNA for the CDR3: TGTGCCAGCAGTTCCTCGGGACTATCGACCTACGAGCAGTACTTC.

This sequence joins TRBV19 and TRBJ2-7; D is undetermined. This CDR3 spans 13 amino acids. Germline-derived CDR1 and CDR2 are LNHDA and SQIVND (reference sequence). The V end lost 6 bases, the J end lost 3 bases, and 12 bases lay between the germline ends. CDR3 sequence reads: CASRPRQSYEQYF. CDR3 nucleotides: TGTGCCAGTAGACCTCGACAAAGCTACGAGCAGTACTTC. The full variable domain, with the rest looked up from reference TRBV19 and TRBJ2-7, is DGGITQSPKYLFRKEGQNVTLSCEQNLNHDAMYWYRQDPGQGLRLIYYSQIVNDFQKGDIAEGYSVSREKKESFPLTVTSAQKNPTAFYLCASRPRQSYEQYFGPGTRLTVT.

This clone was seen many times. CDR3 sequence (DNA): TGCGCCAGCAGCTTGGGACAGGGGGACGGGGAGCTGTTTTTT. It is translated as CASSLGQGDGELFF. This sequence joins TRBV4-1 and TRBJ2-2; TRBD1 aligns across 11 bases. The CDR3 extends over 14 amino acids. V was clipped by 5 bases and J by 7 bases; unmatched bases: 3. CDR1 is MGHRA and CDR2 is YSYEKL in the germline V gene.

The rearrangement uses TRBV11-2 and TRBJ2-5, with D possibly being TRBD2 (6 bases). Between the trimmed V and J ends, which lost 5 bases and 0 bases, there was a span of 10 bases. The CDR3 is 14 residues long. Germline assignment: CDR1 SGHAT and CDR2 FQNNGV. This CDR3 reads CASSTGLNQETQYF. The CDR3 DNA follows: TGTGCCAGCAGCACGGGACTGAACCAAGAGACCCAGTACTTC.

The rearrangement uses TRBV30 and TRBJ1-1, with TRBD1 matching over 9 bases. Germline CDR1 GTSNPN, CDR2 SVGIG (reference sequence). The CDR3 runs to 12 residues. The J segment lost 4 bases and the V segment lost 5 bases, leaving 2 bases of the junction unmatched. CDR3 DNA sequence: TGTGCCTGGGGACAGGGGCTCACTGAAGCTTTCTTT. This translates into CAWGQGLTEAFF.

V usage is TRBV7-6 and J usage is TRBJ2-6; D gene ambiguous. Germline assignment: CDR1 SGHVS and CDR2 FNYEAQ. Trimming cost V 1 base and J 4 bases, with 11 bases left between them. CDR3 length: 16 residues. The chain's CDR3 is CASSLGGPRGANVLTF. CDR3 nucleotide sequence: TGTGCCAGCAGCTTAGGTGGTCCCAGGGGGGCCAACGTCCTGACTTTC.

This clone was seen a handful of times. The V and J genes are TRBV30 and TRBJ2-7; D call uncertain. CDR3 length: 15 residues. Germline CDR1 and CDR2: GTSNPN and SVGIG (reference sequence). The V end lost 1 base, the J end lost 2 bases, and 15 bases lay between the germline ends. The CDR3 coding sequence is TGTGCCTGGAGTGGAGACCGGAGATCACCCTACGAGCAGTACTTC. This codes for CAWSGDRRSPYEQYF. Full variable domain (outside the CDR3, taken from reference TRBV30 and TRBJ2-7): SQTIHQWPATLVQPVGSPLSLECTVEGTSNPNLYWYRQAAGRGLQLLFYSVGIGQISSEVPQNLSASRPQDRQFILSSKKLLLSDSGFYLCAWSGDRRSPYEQYFGPGTRLTVT.

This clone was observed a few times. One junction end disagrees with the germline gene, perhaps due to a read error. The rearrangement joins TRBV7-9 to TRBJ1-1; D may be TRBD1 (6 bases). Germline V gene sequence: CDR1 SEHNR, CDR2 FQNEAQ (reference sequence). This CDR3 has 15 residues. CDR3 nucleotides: TGTTCCAGCAGCTTACAGGGTGGGGCCAGCACTGAAGCTTTCTTT. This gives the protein CSSSLQGGASTEAFF.

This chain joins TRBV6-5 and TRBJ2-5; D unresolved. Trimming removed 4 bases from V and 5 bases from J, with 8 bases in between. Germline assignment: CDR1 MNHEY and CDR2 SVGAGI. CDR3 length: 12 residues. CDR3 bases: TGTGCCAGCAGTTCGGGTTCCGAGACCCAGTACTTC. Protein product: CASSSGSETQYF.

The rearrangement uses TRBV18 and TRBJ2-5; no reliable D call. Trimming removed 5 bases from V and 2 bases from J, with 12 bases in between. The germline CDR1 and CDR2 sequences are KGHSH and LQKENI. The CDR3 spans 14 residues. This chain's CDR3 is CASSGSATQETQYF. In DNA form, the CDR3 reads TGTGCCAGCTCAGGCAGCGCCACTCAAGAGACCCAGTACTTC.

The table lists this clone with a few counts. The CDR3 protein is CASKGQSDNEQFF. In DNA, the CDR3 is TGTGCCAGTAAGGGACAGTCCGACAATGAGCAGTTCTTC. The chain employs TRBV19 and TRBJ2-1; TRBD1 matches 7 bases. This CDR3 comprises 13 residues. Germline V gives CDR1 LNHDA, CDR2 SQIVND (reference sequence). Trimming removed 7 bases from V and 5 bases from J; junction bases left unmatched: 5.

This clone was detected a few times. The CDR3 is CASILSHSGNTIYF. The CDR3 nucleotides are TGTGCCAGCATCCTAAGCCACTCTGGAAACACCATATATTTT. The V gene is TRBV6-1, the J gene TRBJ1-3; D gene ambiguous. The CDR3 runs to 14 residues. Germline V gene data show CDR1 as MNHNS and CDR2 as SASEGT. The V gene lost 7 bases and the J gene lost 0 bases, with 10 bases spanning the gap.

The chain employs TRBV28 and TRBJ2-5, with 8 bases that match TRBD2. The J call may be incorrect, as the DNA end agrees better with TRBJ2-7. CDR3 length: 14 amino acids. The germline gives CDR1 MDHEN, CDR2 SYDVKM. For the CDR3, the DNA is TGTGCCAGCAGTTTCCGGACCGGGGGGGACGAGCAGTACTTC. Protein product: CASSFRTGGDEQYF.

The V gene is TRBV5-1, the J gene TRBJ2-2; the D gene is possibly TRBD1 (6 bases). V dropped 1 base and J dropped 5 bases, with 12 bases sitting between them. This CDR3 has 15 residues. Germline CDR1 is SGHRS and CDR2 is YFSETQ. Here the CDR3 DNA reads TGCGCCAGCAGCTTGTTTCCTACAGGGACCGGGGAGCTGTTTTTT. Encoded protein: CASSLFPTGTGELFF.

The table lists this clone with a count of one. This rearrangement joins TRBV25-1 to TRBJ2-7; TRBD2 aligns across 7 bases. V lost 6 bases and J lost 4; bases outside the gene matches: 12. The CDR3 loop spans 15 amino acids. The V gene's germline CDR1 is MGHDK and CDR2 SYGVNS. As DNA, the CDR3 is TGTGCCAGCAGGTCGTGGGGGGGGGAATCTTACGAGCAGTACTTC. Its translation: CASRSWGGESYEQYF.

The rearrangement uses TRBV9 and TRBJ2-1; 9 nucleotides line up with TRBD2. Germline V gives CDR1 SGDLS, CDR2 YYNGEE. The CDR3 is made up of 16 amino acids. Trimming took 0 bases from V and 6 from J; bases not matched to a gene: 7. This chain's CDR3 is CASSVVGSGGSNEQFF. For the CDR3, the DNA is TGTGCCAGCAGCGTAGTGGGTAGCGGGGGATCCAATGAGCAGTTCTTC.